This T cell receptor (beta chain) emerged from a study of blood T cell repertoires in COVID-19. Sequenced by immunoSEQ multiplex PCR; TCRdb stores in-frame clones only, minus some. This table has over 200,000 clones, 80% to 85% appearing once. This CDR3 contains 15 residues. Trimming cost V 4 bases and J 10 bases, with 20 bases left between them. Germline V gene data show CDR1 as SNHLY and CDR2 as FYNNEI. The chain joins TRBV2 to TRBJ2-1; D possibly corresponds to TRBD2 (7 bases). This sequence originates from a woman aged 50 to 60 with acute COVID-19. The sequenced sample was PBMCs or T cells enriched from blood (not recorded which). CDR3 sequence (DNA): TGTGCCAGCAGTGGCGACGGGGGGCCCCCCTTAGAGCAGTTCTTC. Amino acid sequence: CASSGDGGPPLEQFF. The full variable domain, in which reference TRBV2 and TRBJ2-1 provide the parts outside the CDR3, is EPEVTQTPSHQVTQMGQEVILRCVPISNHLYFYWYRQILGQKVEFLVSFYNNEISEKSEIFDDQFSVERPDGSNFTLKIRSTKLEDSAMYFCASSGDGGPPLEQFFGPGTRLTVL.